This T cell receptor (beta chain) was sequenced for a study of early stage breast cancer tumors. Clones were read by immunoSEQ multiplex PCR, and TCRdb kept only the in-frame ones, dropping some. Of 40,000 to 60,000 clones listed, approximately 80% are singletons. The sequence was collected from a person aged 45-60 years with breast cancer. The specimen sequenced was blood.

This CDR3 reads CASSKSSYNEQFF. As DNA, the CDR3 is TGTGCCAGCAGCAAGAGCTCCTACAATGAGCAGTTCTTC. The J gene is TRBJ2-1, the V gene TRBV6-5, with D hard to call. V was pared by 6 bases and J by 0 bases, with 6 bases between. CDR1 is MNHEY, CDR2 SVGAGI, per germline. The CDR3 contains 13 residues.